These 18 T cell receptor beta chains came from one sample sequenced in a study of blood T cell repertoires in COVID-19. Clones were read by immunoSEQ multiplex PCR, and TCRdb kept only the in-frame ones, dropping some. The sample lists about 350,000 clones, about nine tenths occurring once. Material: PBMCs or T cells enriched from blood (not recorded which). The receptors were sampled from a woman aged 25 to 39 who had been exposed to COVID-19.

The CDR3 region is CASSRTEGSYNEQFF. The CDR3, as DNA: TGTGCCAGCAGCCGAACGGAGGGGAGCTACAATGAGCAGTTCTTC. The chain is built from TRBV7-3 and TRBJ2-1, with D tentatively TRBD2 (6 bases). The CDR3 is made up of 15 amino acids. Germline CDR1 reads SGHTA; CDR2 reads FQGTGA. The V end was cut by 5 bases, the J end by 3 bases, with 14 bases between.

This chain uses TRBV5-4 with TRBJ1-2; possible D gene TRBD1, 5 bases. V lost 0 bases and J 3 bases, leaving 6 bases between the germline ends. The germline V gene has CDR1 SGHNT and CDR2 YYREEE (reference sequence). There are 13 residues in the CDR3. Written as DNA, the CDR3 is TGTGCCAGCAGCTTGGAGACAGACTATGGCTACACCTTC. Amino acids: CASSLETDYGYTF.

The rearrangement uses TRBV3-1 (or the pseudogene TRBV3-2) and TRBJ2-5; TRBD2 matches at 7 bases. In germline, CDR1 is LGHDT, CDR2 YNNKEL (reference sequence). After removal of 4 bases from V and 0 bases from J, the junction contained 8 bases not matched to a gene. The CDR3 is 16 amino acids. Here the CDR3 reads CASSPRVSGYQETQYF. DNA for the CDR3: TGTGCCAGCAGCCCCCGTGTTAGCGGGTACCAAGAGACCCAGTACTTC.

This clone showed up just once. CDR3 in amino acids: CASRVGGPGNEQFF. The DNA for the CDR3 is TGTGCCAGCCGTGTAGGTGGGCCCGGCAATGAGCAGTTCTTC. The chain recombines TRBV27 with TRBJ2-1; D remains ambiguous. The germline V and J ends were trimmed by 8 bases and 6 bases, with 17 bases remaining between them. Germline-derived CDR1 and CDR2 are MNHEY and SMNVEV (reference sequence). The CDR3 totals 14 residues.

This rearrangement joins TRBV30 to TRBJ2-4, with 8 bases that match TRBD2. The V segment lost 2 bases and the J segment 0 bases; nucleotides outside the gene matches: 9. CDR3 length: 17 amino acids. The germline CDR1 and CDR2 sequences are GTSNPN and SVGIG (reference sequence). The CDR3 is CAWSSSGGPLAKNIQYF. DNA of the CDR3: TGTGCCTGGAGTTCTTCGGGGGGGCCCTTAGCCAAAAACATTCAGTACTTC.

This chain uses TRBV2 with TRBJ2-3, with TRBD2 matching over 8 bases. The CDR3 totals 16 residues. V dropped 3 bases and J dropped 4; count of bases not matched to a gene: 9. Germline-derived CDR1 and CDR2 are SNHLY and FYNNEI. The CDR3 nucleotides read TGTGCCAGCAGTGAGTTTCTAGCGGGTACTGCAGATACGCAGTATTTT. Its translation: CASSEFLAGTADTQYF.

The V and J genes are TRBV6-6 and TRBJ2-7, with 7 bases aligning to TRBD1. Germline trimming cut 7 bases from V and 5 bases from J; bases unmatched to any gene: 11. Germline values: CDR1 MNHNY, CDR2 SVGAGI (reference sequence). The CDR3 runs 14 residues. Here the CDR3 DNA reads TGTGCCAGCATGGCTCGACAGGGTTTGAACGAGCAGTACTTC. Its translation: CASMARQGLNEQYF.

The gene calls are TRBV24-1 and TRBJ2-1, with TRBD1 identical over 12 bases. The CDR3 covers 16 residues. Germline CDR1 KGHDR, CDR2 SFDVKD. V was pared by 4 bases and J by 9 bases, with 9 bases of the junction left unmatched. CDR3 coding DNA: TGTGCCACCAGTGACCCGGGACAGGGGGCTCGGGGTGAGCAGTTCTTC. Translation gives CATSDPGQGARGEQFF.

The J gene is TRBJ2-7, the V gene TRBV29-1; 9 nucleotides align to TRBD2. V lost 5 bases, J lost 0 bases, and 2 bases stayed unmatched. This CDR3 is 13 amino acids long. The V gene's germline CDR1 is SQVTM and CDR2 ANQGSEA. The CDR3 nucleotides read TGCAGCGTTAGCGGGAGGCACTCCTACGAGCAGTACTTC. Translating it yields CSVSGRHSYEQYF.

CDR3 protein: CASSLRTENSPLHF. CDR3 DNA sequence: TGTGCCAGCAGCTTAAGGACAGAAAATTCACCCCTCCACTTT. J is TRBJ1-6 and V is TRBV7-9; D is possibly TRBD1 (6 bases). Trimming left V 2 bases short and J 7 bases short, with 9 bases between. Looked up from germline, CDR1 is SEHNR and CDR2 is FQNEAQ (reference sequence). The length of the CDR3 is 14 residues.

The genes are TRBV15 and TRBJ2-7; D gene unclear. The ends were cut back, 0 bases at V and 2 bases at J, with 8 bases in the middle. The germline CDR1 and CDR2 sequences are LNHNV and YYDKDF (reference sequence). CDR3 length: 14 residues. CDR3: CATSRERGAYEQYF. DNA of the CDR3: TGTGCCACCAGCAGAGAGAGAGGAGCCTACGAGCAGTACTTC.

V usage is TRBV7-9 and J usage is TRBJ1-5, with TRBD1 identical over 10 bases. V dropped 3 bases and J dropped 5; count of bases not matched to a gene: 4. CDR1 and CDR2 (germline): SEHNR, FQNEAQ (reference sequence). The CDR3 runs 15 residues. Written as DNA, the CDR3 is TGTGCCAGCAGCTTGGATGGGACAGGGGATCAGCCCCAGCATTTT. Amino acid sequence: CASSLDGTGDQPQHF.

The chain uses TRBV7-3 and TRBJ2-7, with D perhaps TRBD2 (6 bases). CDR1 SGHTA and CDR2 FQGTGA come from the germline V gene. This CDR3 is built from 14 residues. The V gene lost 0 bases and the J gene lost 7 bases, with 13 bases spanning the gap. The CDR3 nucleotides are TGTGCCAGCAGCTTAACAGGGCCCGCGGGGGAGCAGTACTTC. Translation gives CASSLTGPAGEQYF. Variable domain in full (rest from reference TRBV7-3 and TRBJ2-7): GAGVSQTPSNKVTEKGKYVELRCDPISGHTALYWYRQSLGQGPEFLIYFQGTGAADDSGLPNDRFFAVRPEGSVSTLKIQRTERGDSAVYLCASSLTGPAGEQYFGPGTRLTVT.

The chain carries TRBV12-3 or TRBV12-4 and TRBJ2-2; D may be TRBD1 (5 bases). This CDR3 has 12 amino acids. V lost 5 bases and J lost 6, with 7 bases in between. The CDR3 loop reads CASSLTAGELFF. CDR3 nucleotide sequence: TGTGCCAGCAGTCTGACAGCCGGGGAGCTGTTTTTT.

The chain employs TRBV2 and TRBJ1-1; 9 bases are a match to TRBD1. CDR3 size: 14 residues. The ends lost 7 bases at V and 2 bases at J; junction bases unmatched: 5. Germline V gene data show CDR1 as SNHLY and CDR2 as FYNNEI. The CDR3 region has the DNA TGTGCCAGCACCAAGGACAGGGGCAACACTGAAGCTTTCTTT. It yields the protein CASTKDRGNTEAFF. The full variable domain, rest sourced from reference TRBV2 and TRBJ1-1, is EPEVTQTPSHQVTQMGQEVILRCVPISNHLYFYWYRQILGQKVEFLVSFYNNEISEKSEIFDDQFSVERPDGSNFTLKIRSTKLEDSAMYFCASTKDRGNTEAFFGQGTRLTVV.

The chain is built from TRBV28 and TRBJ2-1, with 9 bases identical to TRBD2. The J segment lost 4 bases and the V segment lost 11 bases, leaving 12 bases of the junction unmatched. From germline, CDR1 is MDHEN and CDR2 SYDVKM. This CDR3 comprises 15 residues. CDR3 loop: CAGERGAGGYNEQFF. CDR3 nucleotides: TGTGCCGGCGAGAGAGGCGCGGGAGGGTACAATGAGCAGTTCTTC.

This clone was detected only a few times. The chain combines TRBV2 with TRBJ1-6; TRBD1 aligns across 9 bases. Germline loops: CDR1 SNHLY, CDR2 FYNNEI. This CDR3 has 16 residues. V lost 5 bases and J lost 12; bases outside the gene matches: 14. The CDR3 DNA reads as TGTGCCAGCAGTTTAACCTTAGGGACAGGGCGAGGACCCCTCCACTTT. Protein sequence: CASSLTLGTGRGPLHF.

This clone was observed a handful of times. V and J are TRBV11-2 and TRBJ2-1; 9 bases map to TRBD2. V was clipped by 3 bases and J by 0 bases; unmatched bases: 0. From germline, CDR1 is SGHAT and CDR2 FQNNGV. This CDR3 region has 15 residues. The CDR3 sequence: CASSFSGSSYNEQFF. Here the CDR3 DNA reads TGTGCCAGCAGCTTTAGCGGGAGCTCCTACAATGAGCAGTTCTTC.